Following are 13 T cell receptor beta chains from one sample sequenced in a study of blood T cell repertoires in COVID-19. Some clones are missing from TCRdb's copy, which holds only in-frame ones; the method was immunoSEQ multiplex PCR. The table has under 200,000 clones, roughly 90% seen once; the top ten hold about 8.8%. Source material: PBMCs or T cells enriched from blood (not recorded which). The receptor source for this set is a woman under 30 who had recovered from COVID-19.

J is TRBJ1-6 and V is TRBV30, with no clear D. Between the trimmed V and J ends, which lost 0 bases and 10 bases, there was a span of 4 bases. Germline lookup yields CDR1 GTSNPN and CDR2 SVGIG (reference sequence). This CDR3 spans 11 amino acids. CDR3: CAWSVQSPLHF. The CDR3 coding sequence is TGTGCCTGGAGTGTACAGTCACCCCTCCACTTT.

This clone showed up just a few times. V and J are TRBV2 and TRBJ1-1, with D uncertain. Trimming took 5 bases from V and 4 from J, leaving 11 bases between them. The CDR3 extends over 13 amino acids. CDR1 SNHLY and CDR2 FYNNEI come from the germline V gene. Here the CDR3 reads CASSYDPGTEAFF. In nucleotides, the CDR3 is TGTGCCAGCAGTTACGACCCGGGCACTGAAGCTTTCTTT. Filled out from reference TRBV2 and TRBJ1-1, the complete variable domain reads EPEVTQTPSHQVTQMGQEVILRCVPISNHLYFYWYRQILGQKVEFLVSFYNNEISEKSEIFDDQFSVERPDGSNFTLKIRSTKLEDSAMYFCASSYDPGTEAFFGQGTRLTVV.

The CDR3 DNA is TGTGCCAGCAGTTCTGCGGGGCTAGCGGGCGATGAGCAGTTCTTC. Translated: CASSSAGLAGDEQFF. V is TRBV6-4 and J is TRBJ2-1, with 8 bases fitting TRBD2. With V trimmed by 5 bases and J by 8 bases, 11 bases remained unmatched. Germline V gene lookup returns CDR1 MRHNA and CDR2 SNTAGT. The CDR3 totals 15 residues.

The chain is built from TRBV3-1 (or the pseudogene TRBV3-2) and TRBJ2-7; 15 bases are shared with TRBD2. Losses at the gene ends were 5 bases for V and 5 bases for J; bases not matched to a gene: 13. The CDR3 is 18 amino acids. Looked up from germline, CDR1 is LGHDT and CDR2 is YNNKEL (reference sequence). The CDR3 nucleotides read TGTGCCAGCAGCGGACTAGCGGGGGGGCCCACGAAAGTCAACGAGCAGTACTTC. It specifies CASSGLAGGPTKVNEQYF.

This chain links TRBV19 with TRBJ1-5; D is undetermined. Germline V lookup: CDR1 LNHDA, CDR2 SQIVND (reference sequence). V gave up 7 bases and J gave up 2 bases, with 12 bases separating them. This CDR3 spans 14 amino acids. The CDR3 bases are TGTGCCAGTACCAACCCTAGAGGCAATCAGCCCCAGCATTTT. This gives the protein CASTNPRGNQPQHF.

V usage is TRBV12-3 or TRBV12-4 and J usage is TRBJ1-5; 7 nucleotides match TRBD1. The trim removed 6 bases at V and 7 bases at J, leaving 6 bases unmatched. The CDR3 spans 13 residues. The CDR3 sequence is CASSPRQGQPQHF. The CDR3 DNA is TGTGCCAGCAGCCCCCGACAGGGACAGCCCCAGCATTTT.

This rearrangement joins TRBV5-1 to TRBJ2-1, with a weak D call TRBD1 (5 bases). Germline CDR1 reads SGHRS; CDR2 reads YFSETQ. This CDR3 comprises 12 residues. V was pared by 0 bases and J by 7 bases, with 5 bases between. The CDR3 region is CASSLEGNEQFF. CDR3 DNA sequence: TGCGCCAGCAGCTTGGAGGGGAATGAGCAGTTCTTC.

The CDR3 region has the DNA TGTGCCAGCAGAGCCCGGACAGGTTACGAGCAGTACTTC. Protein product: CASRARTGYEQYF. The chain recombines TRBV6-5 with TRBJ2-7; 7 nucleotides align to TRBD1. Germline CDR1 MNHEY, CDR2 SVGAGI. The CDR3 totals 13 residues. V trimming: 6 bases; J trimming: 4 bases; junction bases outside the gene matches: 6.

The chain joins TRBV2 to TRBJ2-7; TRBD2 aligns across 9 bases. The V gene end was trimmed by 4 bases and the J gene end by 2 bases; junction bases not matched to a gene: 6. CDR1 SNHLY and CDR2 FYNNEI come from the germline V gene. The CDR3 consists of 15 residues. CDR3 region: CASSVRGLATYEQYF. The CDR3 bases are TGTGCCAGCAGTGTCCGTGGACTAGCGACCTACGAGCAGTACTTC.

The V and J genes are TRBV18 and TRBJ1-5; TRBD1 aligns across 7 bases. The junction had 6 bases not matched to a gene; V was cut back by 3 bases and J by 1 base. The CDR3 length is 16 residues. The germline V gene has CDR1 KGHSH and CDR2 LQKENI. This chain's CDR3 is CASSPVEGGSNQPQHF. As DNA, the CDR3 is TGTGCCAGCTCACCGGTCGAAGGGGGCAGCAATCAGCCCCAGCATTTT.

J is TRBJ2-2 and V is TRBV19; D uncertain. Trimming took off 6 bases at V and 4 bases at J, with 9 bases between the two ends. The CDR3 contains 13 residues. Germline V lookup: CDR1 LNHDA, CDR2 SQIVND (reference sequence). In DNA, the CDR3 is TGTGCCAGTAGCATGGTACTCACCGGGGAGCTGTTTTTT. As protein: CASSMVLTGELFF.

The rearrangement uses TRBV15 and TRBJ2-1; D may be TRBD1 (6 bases). The CDR3 is made up of 14 amino acids. CDR1 and CDR2 from the germline V gene are LNHNV and YYDKDF (reference sequence). V was shortened by 6 bases and J by 1 base, with 10 bases between the two germline ends. CDR3 region: CATRVDRSYNEQFF. CDR3 bases: TGTGCCACCAGAGTTGACAGGTCCTACAATGAGCAGTTCTTC.

The chain recombines TRBV28 with TRBJ1-2, with D possibly TRBD1 on 6 matching bases. V was cut by 9 bases and J by 5 bases, with 22 bases left in between. There are 15 residues in the CDR3. Per germline, CDR1 MDHEN and CDR2 SYDVKM. CDR3 bases: TGTGCCAGTCAACCTGGGGGCGGAGAGTTGTATGGCTACACCTTC. Its translation: CASQPGGGELYGYTF.